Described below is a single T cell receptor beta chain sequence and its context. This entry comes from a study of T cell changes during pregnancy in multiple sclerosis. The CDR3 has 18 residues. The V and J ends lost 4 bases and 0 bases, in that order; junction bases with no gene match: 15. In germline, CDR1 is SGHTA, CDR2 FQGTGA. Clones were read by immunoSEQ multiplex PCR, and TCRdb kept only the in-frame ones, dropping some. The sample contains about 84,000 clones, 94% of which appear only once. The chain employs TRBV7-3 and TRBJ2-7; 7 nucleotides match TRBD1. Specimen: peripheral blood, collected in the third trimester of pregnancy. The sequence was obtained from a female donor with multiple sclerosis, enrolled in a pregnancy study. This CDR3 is CASSSGQIHSLHSYEQYF. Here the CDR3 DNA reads TGTGCCAGCAGCTCGGGACAGATCCATAGCCTCCACTCCTACGAGCAGTACTTC.